The entry below describes one T cell receptor (beta chain). As yet, its antigen is unknown. Germline is not matched at one junction end, which may reflect a read error. This record comes from a study of molecular identifiers for immune sequencing clone quantification. Regarding the study as a whole: In CMV-specific effectors, clones above 20 copies held over 99% of molecules; naive, under 1%.

In the sort, naive CD8 T cells were defined as CD8+CD4-CCR7+CD45RA+. In TCRdb, the PCR reads were re-called with MiXCR into one record per CDR3 protein. In the table there are about 320,000 distinct CDR3 sequences, roughly 23% of which are singletons. This CDR3 is built from 14 residues. The germline V gene has CDR1 LNHDA and CDR2 SQIVND (reference sequence). The rearrangement uses TRBV19 and TRBJ1-1; D uncertain. Sequenced material: naive CD8+ T cells from blood, with Jurkat cell RNA spiked in. Sample subset: FACS-sorted CD8+CD4-CCR7+CD45RA+ naive T cells. This receptor was identified in a human donor in good health. Some libraries in this study had Jurkat cell RNA spiked in. This CDR3 reads CVSRTVEGNTEAFF. For the CDR3, the DNA is TGTGTCAGTAGAACGGTCGAGGGTAACACTGAAGCTTTCTTT.